This TCR beta chain was captured in a study of blood T cell repertoires in COVID-19. Study details: Sites across the United States, Italy and Spain contributed samples from acute and convalescent COVID-19. T cells, B-cell-depleted T cells, or PBMCs supplied cDNA or gDNA.

With V trimmed by 2 bases and J by 6 bases, 12 bases remained unmatched. This CDR3 is built from 16 residues. Looked up from germline, CDR1 is MNHEY and CDR2 is SVGEGT. Enrolled through a virtual design, the participants were between about 18 and 89 years of age and came from some 25 US areas. Per the study methods: Amplification with reference gene primers provided the estimates of nucleated cell counts. Profiled with immunoSEQ multiplex PCR; TCRdb holds only in-frame clones, not every one. The DNA was the basis for D and trimming; V, J and clone size are from that table. The data show more than 300,000 clones, roughly 85% seen once.

This receptor was identified in a woman aged 30 to 39 who had recovered from COVID-19. The genes are TRBV6-2 or TRBV6-3 and TRBJ1-2; 7 nucleotides agree with TRBD1. What was sequenced was PBMCs or T cells enriched from blood (not recorded which). The CDR3 DNA reads as TGTGCCAGCAGTTACACCCGACAGGGACGATGCGATGGCTACACCTTC. This translates into CASSYTRQGRCDGYTF.